The next 22 T cell receptor beta chains were all read from a single sample in a study of cytotoxic CD8 clonotypes in ibrutinib-treated CLL. Clones were sequenced by immunoSEQ multiplex PCR, and TCRdb holds only the in-frame ones, with some missing. The sample has roughly 250,000 clones; 60% to 75% are singletons. The sample consisted of PBMCs, taken after 24 months of ibrutinib treatment. These receptors were collected from a human donor with chronic lymphocytic leukemia.

This rearrangement joins TRBV5-4 to TRBJ1-1; 9 bases agree with TRBD1. The CDR3 contains 13 residues. Germline CDR1 is SGHNT and CDR2 is YYREEE (reference sequence). V lost 4 bases, J lost 5 bases, and 3 bases stayed unmatched. In nucleotides, the CDR3 is TGTGCCAGCAGCCTGGACAGGGGAACTGAAGCTTTCTTT. It codes for CASSLDRGTEAFF.

This clone was recorded only once. In DNA, the CDR3 is TGTGCCAGCAGTCAAACAGGGGTTGGTGGCTACACCTTC. Translated, it gives CASSQTGVGGYTF. The V gene is TRBV28, the J gene TRBJ1-2, with TRBD1 matching 7 bases. Germline-derived CDR1 and CDR2 are MDHEN and SYDVKM. The CDR3 extends over 13 amino acids. Trimming cost V 5 bases and J 7 bases; bases outside gene matches: 7.

This clone was counted once. CDR3 loop: CSVEGSRETQYF. Here the CDR3 DNA reads TGCAGCGTTGAGGGCTCTCGAGAGACCCAGTACTTC. The chain couples TRBV29-1 to TRBJ2-5; D is ambiguous. Trimming shortened V by 3 bases and J by 4 bases, and 9 bases separated the two germline ends. CDR3 length: 12 amino acids. In germline, CDR1 is SQVTM, CDR2 ANQGSEA.

The chain employs TRBV5-1 and TRBJ1-4; no firm D call. Between the trimmed V and J ends, which lost 0 bases and 7 bases, there was a span of 7 bases. The CDR3 consists of 13 residues. CDR1 and CDR2 from the germline V gene are SGHRS and YFSETQ. The CDR3 DNA sequence: TGCGCCAGCAGCTTGGTGTCACCTGAAAAACTGTTTTTT. This encodes CASSLVSPEKLFF.

The V gene is TRBV2, the J gene TRBJ2-7; 10 nucleotides agree with TRBD2. Germline V gene lookup returns CDR1 SNHLY and CDR2 FYNNEI. V was clipped by 1 base and J by 7 bases; unmatched bases: 7. The CDR3 runs to 15 residues. The CDR3 sequence is CASSEVASGSLEQYF. CDR3 sequence (DNA): TGTGCCAGCAGTGAAGTGGCTAGCGGGAGTCTTGAGCAGTACTTC.

The table lists this clone with a few counts. The gene calls are TRBV2 and TRBJ2-3; TRBD2 is a possible D gene (6 bases). Germline V gene lookup returns CDR1 SNHLY and CDR2 FYNNEI. This CDR3 contains 15 residues. The V end lost 3 bases, the J end lost 1 base, and 11 bases lay between the germline ends. The CDR3 region has the DNA TGTGCCAGCAGTGAGGGCTGGGGGGGCACAGATACGCAGTATTTT. Amino acid sequence: CASSEGWGGTDTQYF.

The chain combines TRBV4-2 with TRBJ1-3, with TRBD1 as a possible D gene (6 bases). Germline-derived CDR1 and CDR2 are LGHNA and YNFKEQ. V lost 0 bases and J 4 bases, leaving 7 bases between the germline ends. The CDR3 spans 14 residues. CDR3 loop: CASSQEGQGNTIYF. CDR3 DNA: TGTGCCAGCAGCCAAGAGGGACAAGGAAACACCATATATTTT.

The chain combines TRBV19 with TRBJ2-7; tentative D call: TRBD2 (6 bases). V lost 3 bases, J lost 3 bases, and 15 bases lay in between. The CDR3 sequence is 15 residues long. Looked up from germline, CDR1 is LNHDA and CDR2 is SQIVND (reference sequence). The DNA of the CDR3 is TGTGCCAGTAGTATTACGGGGGAGTCTAACTACGAGCAGTACTTC. Its protein is CASSITGESNYEQYF.

V and J are TRBV7-9 and TRBJ2-7; D is undetermined. Trimming cost V 0 bases and J 5 bases, with 8 bases left between them. This CDR3 spans 13 amino acids. Germline V lookup: CDR1 SEHNR, CDR2 FQNEAQ (reference sequence). The CDR3 loop reads CASSLAVQNEQYF. For the CDR3, the DNA is TGTGCCAGCAGCTTAGCGGTTCAGAACGAGCAGTACTTC.

The chain employs TRBV7-2 and TRBJ2-7, with D unresolved. Trimming shortened V by 8 bases and J by 0 bases, and 8 bases separated the two germline ends. The CDR3 runs 12 residues. Germline CDR1 is SGHTA and CDR2 is FQGNSA. CDR3 sequence (DNA): TGTGCCAGCCGCGCGGTCTCCTACGAGCAGTACTTC. Protein product: CASRAVSYEQYF. The complete variable domain, with remaining parts taken from reference TRBV7-2 and TRBJ2-7, reads GAGVSQSPSNKVTEKGKDVELRCDPISGHTALYWYRQSLGQGLEFLIYFQGNSAPDKSGLPSDRFSAERTGGSVSTLTIQRTQQEDSAVYLCASRAVSYEQYFGPGTRLTVT.

The rearrangement links TRBV9 to TRBJ2-1; 9 bases are shared with TRBD2. CDR1 and CDR2 (germline): SGDLS, YYNGEE. CDR3 length: 16 residues. The ends lost 2 bases at V and 8 bases at J; junction bases unmatched: 11. CDR3 sequence reads: CASSVLSGSGVDEQFF. The CDR3, as DNA: TGTGCCAGCAGCGTCCTTAGCGGGAGCGGTGTCGATGAGCAGTTCTTC. Filled out from reference TRBV9 and TRBJ2-1, the complete variable domain reads DSGVTQTPKHLITATGQRVTLRCSPRSGDLSVYWYQQSLDQGLQFLIQYYNGEERAKGNILERFSAQQFPDLHSELNLSSLELGDSALYFCASSVLSGSGVDEQFFGPGTRLTVL.

The chain combines TRBV5-1 with TRBJ2-3; 7 positions agree with TRBD2. V lost 4 bases to trimming and J lost 0 bases; unmatched junction nucleotides: 8. CDR1 is SGHRS, CDR2 YFSETQ, per germline. This CDR3 has 16 residues. The DNA of the CDR3 is TGCGCCAGCAGCGTAGGGACTACCACTAGCACAGATACGCAGTATTTT. This encodes CASSVGTTTSTDTQYF.

J is TRBJ2-1 and V is TRBV4-1; D not resolved. Germline V gene data show CDR1 as MGHRA and CDR2 as YSYEKL. V dropped 0 bases and J dropped 1 base, with 10 bases sitting between them. The CDR3 spans 16 residues. The CDR3 sequence: CASSQDTSDSYNEQFF. In nucleotides, the CDR3 is TGCGCCAGCAGCCAAGATACTTCGGATTCCTACAATGAGCAGTTCTTC.

The genes are TRBV15 and TRBJ2-7; D is perhaps TRBD1 (6 bases). Between the trimmed V and J ends, which lost 5 bases and 2 bases, there was a span of 13 bases. The germline V gene encodes CDR1 LNHNV and CDR2 YYDKDF (reference sequence). CDR3 size: 14 residues. The CDR3 is CATSPGVVTYEQYF. CDR3 sequence (DNA): TGTGCCACCAGCCCAGGGGTAGTCACCTACGAGCAGTACTTC.

V usage is TRBV9 and J usage is TRBJ2-6; 8 bases map to TRBD1. Germline V gene lookup returns CDR1 SGDLS and CDR2 YYNGEE. Losses at the gene ends were 4 bases for V and 1 base for J; bases not matched to a gene: 4. CDR3 length: 16 amino acids. In DNA form, the CDR3 reads TGTGCCAGCAGCCCCAGGACAGGGTCTGGGGCCAACGTCCTGACTTTC. Protein sequence: CASSPRTGSGANVLTF.

The chain has TRBV7-9 and TRBJ1-5, with D tentatively TRBD1 (6 bases). This CDR3 has 12 amino acids. Trimming stripped 5 bases from V and 11 bases from J, with 13 bases between. Germline CDR1 and CDR2: SEHNR and FQNEAQ (reference sequence). The CDR3 coding sequence is TGTGCCAGCAGCCAAGGACAGCGTACCCAGCATTTT. Amino acids: CASSQGQRTQHF. The full variable domain, completed using reference TRBV7-9 and TRBJ1-5, is DTGVSQNPRHKITKRGQNVTFRCDPISEHNRLYWYRQTLGQGPEFLTYFQNEAQLEKSRLLSDRFSAERPKGSFSTLEIQRTEQGDSAMYLCASSQGQRTQHFGDGTRLSIL.

V gene TRBV19 combines with J gene TRBJ1-1; tentative D call: TRBD1 (6 bases). The CDR3 runs to 13 residues. The V gene's germline CDR1 is LNHDA and CDR2 SQIVND (reference sequence). Between the trimmed V and J ends, which lost 4 bases and 3 bases, there was a span of 9 bases. In nucleotides, the CDR3 is TGTGCCAGTAGTAGGGGGCCAGACACTGAAGCTTTCTTT. Translating gives CASSRGPDTEAFF.

The V and J genes are TRBV5-4 and TRBJ2-7; D perhaps matches TRBD2 (7 bases). CDR1 SGHNT and CDR2 YYREEE come from the germline V gene (reference sequence). This CDR3 is 19 amino acids long. The V end was cut by 2 bases, the J end by 0 bases, with 24 bases between. The CDR3 sequence is CASSLSLMGGAIGSYEQYF. The CDR3 coding sequence is TGTGCCAGCAGCTTATCCCTGATGGGGGGGGCGATCGGCTCCTACGAGCAGTACTTC.

This clone showed up just a few times. The J gene is TRBJ1-1, the V gene TRBV18; D call uncertain. Trimming shortened V by 4 bases and J by 1 base, and 13 bases separated the two germline ends. The CDR3 is 15 amino acids. Looked up from germline, CDR1 is KGHSH and CDR2 is LQKENI. CDR3: CASSLSTISNTEAFF. Here the CDR3 DNA reads TGTGCCAGCTCACTATCAACTATCTCGAACACTGAAGCTTTCTTT.

The chain recombines TRBV7-2 with TRBJ2-5; no firm D call. CDR3 length: 13 amino acids. V was clipped by 8 bases and J by 1 base, with 11 bases between them. CDR1 and CDR2 from the germline V gene are SGHTA and FQGNSA. CDR3 DNA: TGTGCCAGCGCTCCCGCCCTCCAAGAGACCCAGTACTTC. Its protein is CASAPALQETQYF.

This chain joins TRBV27 and TRBJ2-1; 12 bases are a match to TRBD1. V lost 5 bases to trimming and J lost 15 bases; unmatched junction nucleotides: 11. In germline, CDR1 is MNHEY, CDR2 SMNVEV (reference sequence). This CDR3 region has 14 residues. The CDR3 sequence: CASSAGTGGVNPFF. DNA of the CDR3: TGTGCCAGCAGTGCCGGGACAGGGGGCGTAAATCCGTTCTTC.

This clone was seen a handful of times. As DNA, the CDR3 is TGTGCCTGGAGCCTCTTAACCTCCTACGAGCAGTACTTC. This encodes CAWSLLTSYEQYF. This rearrangement joins TRBV30 to TRBJ2-7, with D unresolved. Germline V gene sequence: CDR1 GTSNPN, CDR2 SVGIG (reference sequence). The germline V and J ends were trimmed by 3 bases and 0 bases, with 9 bases remaining between them. The CDR3 runs 13 residues.